Presented here are 17 T cell receptor beta chains from one specimen sequenced in a study of response to subunit inactivated influenza vaccine. TCRdb reanalysed the RT-PCR reads using MiXCR and keeps one entry per CDR3 protein. The sample has over 650,000 distinct CDR3 sequences; approximately 17% are singletons. The sample in question was PBMCs from blood, obtained 5 days after vaccination. These receptors all stem from a man aged 50 to 59 who received an inactivated influenza vaccine.

This clonotype was observed a few times. This chain connects TRBV9 to TRBJ2-1; 8 bases align to TRBD2. V lost 0 bases to trimming and J lost 6 bases; unmatched junction nucleotides: 2. This CDR3 is 14 amino acids long. The germline CDR1 and CDR2 sequences are SGDLS and YYNGEE. The CDR3: CASSVEGTSNEQFF. The CDR3 nucleotides are TGTGCCAGCAGCGTAGAAGGGACTAGCAATGAGCAGTTCTTC.

CDR3 protein: CASSLARHKYYEQYF. The CDR3 bases are TGTGCCAGCAGCTTAGCTCGGCACAAATACTACGAGCAGTACTTC. The chain uses TRBV7-2 and TRBJ2-7; D gene unclear. This CDR3 spans 15 amino acids. Germline CDR1 reads SGHTA; CDR2 reads FQGNSA. Between the trimmed V and J ends, which lost 0 bases and 3 bases, there was a span of 12 bases.

This chain joins TRBV7-2 and TRBJ1-5; D is perhaps TRBD1 (6 bases). The CDR3 spans 14 residues. The germline CDR1 and CDR2 sequences are SGHTA and FQGNSA. Trimming shortened V by 2 bases and J by 7 bases, and 12 bases separated the two germline ends. The CDR3: CASSLMGGRQPQHF. The CDR3 region has the DNA TGTGCCAGCAGCTTAATGGGGGGCCGGCAGCCCCAGCATTTT.

The chain couples TRBV4-3 to TRBJ2-3; D gene ambiguous. V was trimmed by 4 bases and J by 6 bases, leaving 14 bases between them. The CDR3 is 14 residues long. Germline V CDR1 and CDR2: LGHNA, YSLEER. The CDR3 loop is CASSPSPDLDTQYF. In DNA form, the CDR3 reads TGCGCCAGCAGCCCTTCACCTGACTTGGATACGCAGTATTTT.

The chain carries TRBV10-3 and TRBJ2-7; 7 nucleotides align to TRBD1. V lost 1 base to trimming and J lost 2 bases; unmatched junction nucleotides: 8. This CDR3 comprises 16 residues. The germline gives CDR1 ENHRY, CDR2 SYGVKD. The CDR3 coding sequence is TGTGCCATCAGTGAGTATCGGGCAGGGGGTACCTACGAGCAGTACTTC. Translating it yields CAISEYRAGGTYEQYF.

The CDR3 sequence: CASSVAVNSGANVLTF. The CDR3 coding sequence is TGCGCCAGCAGCGTGGCAGTAAACTCTGGGGCCAACGTCCTGACTTTC. V is TRBV5-1 and J is TRBJ2-6; the D is unclear. The germline gives CDR1 SGHRS, CDR2 YFSETQ. V lost 4 bases to trimming and J lost 0 bases, with 11 bases between them. The CDR3 contains 16 residues.

This clonotype showed up just a few times. The chain employs TRBV7-9 and TRBJ2-1; TRBD2 matches at 7 bases. Germline CDR1 and CDR2: SEHNR and FQNEAQ (reference sequence). J was trimmed by 8 bases and V by 4 bases; bases with no gene match: 17. The CDR3 extends over 17 amino acids. The CDR3 sequence: CASSSPLGRTTGDEQFF. CDR3 nucleotide sequence: TGTGCCAGCAGCTCACCCCTCGGGAGGACTACCGGCGATGAGCAGTTCTTC.

This clonotype occurred many times. The chain combines TRBV20-1 with TRBJ2-1; 11 bases fit TRBD2. Germline CDR1 and CDR2: DFQATT and SNEGSKA (reference sequence). The CDR3 has 17 residues. V trimming: 0 bases; J trimming: 5 bases; junction bases outside the gene matches: 9. The CDR3 protein is CSARDTASGGPNNEQFF. The CDR3 DNA sequence: TGCAGTGCTAGAGACACAGCTAGCGGGGGGCCAAACAATGAGCAGTTCTTC.

The chain couples TRBV11-2 to TRBJ1-2; D may be TRBD1 (5 bases). The CDR3 is 17 amino acids. Trimming cost V 4 bases and J 4 bases, with 22 bases left between them. From germline, CDR1 is SGHAT and CDR2 FQNNGV. The CDR3 is CASSSDLRQRRVYGYTF. The CDR3 coding sequence is TGTGCCAGCAGCTCCGACCTCAGACAGAGGAGGGTCTATGGCTACACCTTC.

The chain recombines TRBV5-1 with TRBJ2-5; D possibly corresponds to TRBD1 (5 bases). Trimming stripped 4 bases from V and 1 base from J, with 8 bases between. Looked up from germline, CDR1 is SGHRS and CDR2 is YFSETQ. This CDR3 contains 13 residues. The CDR3 nucleotides read TGCGCCAGCAGCCCGGACACCCAAGAGACCCAGTACTTC. It is translated as CASSPDTQETQYF.

The chain couples TRBV4-2 to TRBJ2-3; 8 bases match TRBD1. Germline-derived CDR1 and CDR2 are LGHNA and YNFKEQ. The CDR3 spans 16 residues. The junction had 6 bases not matched to a gene; V was cut back by 4 bases and J by 0 bases. The CDR3, as DNA: TGTGCCAGCAGCCGAGGAACAGGGGGGAGCACAGATACGCAGTATTTT. Protein sequence: CASSRGTGGSTDTQYF.

The chain is built from TRBV5-1 and TRBJ2-1, with D perhaps TRBD1 or TRBD2 (5 bases each). Germline V gene lookup returns CDR1 SGHRS and CDR2 YFSETQ. The CDR3 totals 15 residues. Trimming cost V 4 bases and J 4 bases, with 15 bases left between them. This chain's CDR3 is CASSPDSGAYNEQFF. CDR3 in DNA: TGCGCCAGCAGCCCCGATTCCGGGGCTTACAATGAGCAGTTCTTC. The entire variable domain, with the rest obtained from reference TRBV5-1 and TRBJ2-1, is as follows: KAGVTQTPRYLIKTRGQQVTLSCSPISGHRSVSWYQQTPGQGLQFLFEYFSETQRNKGNFPGRFSGRQFSNSRSEMNVSTLELGDSALYLCASSPDSGAYNEQFFGPGTRLTVL.

V and J are TRBV7-2 and TRBJ1-6; 8 nucleotides agree with TRBD1. Germline-derived CDR1 and CDR2 are SGHTA and FQGNSA. The V segment lost 4 bases and the J segment 8 bases; nucleotides outside the gene matches: 10. The CDR3 is 16 amino acids. The CDR3 reads CASSSPGQGGDSPLHF. For the CDR3, the DNA is TGTGCCAGCAGCTCGCCCGGACAGGGCGGTGATTCACCCCTCCACTTT. The entire variable domain, with the rest obtained from reference TRBV7-2 and TRBJ1-6, is as follows: GAGVSQSPSNKVTEKGKDVELRCDPISGHTALYWYRQSLGQGLEFLIYFQGNSAPDKSGLPSDRFSAERTGGSVSTLTIQRTQQEDSAVYLCASSSPGQGGDSPLHFGNGTRLTVT.

The chain combines TRBV4-3 with TRBJ2-1; 12 bases match TRBD2. There are 20 residues in the CDR3. Per germline, CDR1 LGHNA and CDR2 YSLEER. The trim removed 4 bases at V and 0 bases at J, leaving 13 bases unmatched. The CDR3 DNA reads as TGCGCCAGCAGCCCGCGCGGGACTAGCGGGTTCAAAAGCTCCTACAATGAGCAGTTCTTC. It yields the protein CASSPRGTSGFKSSYNEQFF.

The chain uses TRBV6-2 or TRBV6-3 and TRBJ2-1; 11 bases agree with TRBD1. Germline-derived CDR1 and CDR2 are MNHEY and SVGEGT. V shed 11 bases, J shed 8 bases, and the junction held 5 bases outside the gene matches. CDR3 length: 12 residues. CDR3 residues: CAGGQGADEQFF. CDR3 in DNA: TGTGCCGGCGGACAGGGGGCTGATGAGCAGTTCTTC.

This clonotype has only a few counts. The DNA for the CDR3 is TGCGCCAGCCGTTTTTCCGTCGGGGGTTGGAGTGAGCAGTTCTTC. It encodes CASRFSVGGWSEQFF. The rearrangement joins TRBV5-1 to TRBJ2-1, with D maybe TRBD2 (6 bases). Between the trimmed V and J ends, which lost 7 bases and 9 bases, there was a span of 23 bases. The CDR3 sequence is 15 residues long. The germline V gene encodes CDR1 SGHRS and CDR2 YFSETQ.

This clonotype was detected a few times. J is TRBJ2-3 and V is TRBV12-3 or TRBV12-4; tentatively, D is TRBD1 (6 bases). The CDR3 runs to 15 residues. V was pared by 5 bases and J by 0 bases, with 12 bases between. The CDR3 sequence: CASSLWTASTDTQYF. The CDR3 nucleotides are TGTGCCAGCAGTCTGTGGACAGCTAGCACAGATACGCAGTATTTT.